The clone carrying this TCR beta chain has a handful of counts. Its antigen is unknown. Unique molecular identifiers tagged the TCRbeta library. TCRdb re-derived calls from the PCR reads in MiXCR, one entry per CDR3 protein. The repertoire holds 250,000 or so distinct CDR3 sequences, with roughly a quarter as singletons. This record belongs to a study of T-cell reconstitution after alpha-beta-depleted transplantation in children. Study outcomes and limitations: From newly produced T cells came most of the T-cell counts and diversity one year after transplant. Roughly two months post-transplant, alpha-beta T cells reportedly originated from several hundred graft clones that had expanded.

This CDR3 region has 17 residues. CDR1 and CDR2 from the germline V gene are SNHLY and FYNNEI. V was clipped by 5 bases and J by 8 bases; unmatched bases: 11. The chain carries TRBV2 and TRBJ2-4; TRBD2 aligns across 14 bases. The source of this sequence is a female patient aged 2-15 years who had a stem cell transplant for congenital amegakaryocytic thrombocytopenia, so the T cells may come from the graft donor. The sequencing used PBMCs, mostly from graft donor cells, collected 360 days after TCRalphabeta/CD19-depleted stem cell transplant. This CDR3 reads CASSRQPGLAGVHIQYF. In DNA form, the CDR3 reads TGTGCCAGCAGTAGACAGCCGGGACTAGCGGGAGTCCACATTCAGTACTTC.